This passage covers 20 T cell receptor beta chains from one sample sequenced in a study of T cell clonotyping in hematopoietic cell transplantation (dated by TCRdb to about 2021). Library preparation used the immunoSEQ multiplex PCR assay. TCRdb provides this immuneACCESS table in a form limited to in-frame rearrangements. Some clones are lacking; in checked studies, under half of them reflect an unresolved V gene, and why the rest are absent is not known. This sample is represented by approximately 6,000 clones; roughly 30% of them were singletons. The ten largest clones represent roughly 17% of the sample. The sample's time point label is to be understood as: 30 days after allo-HCT. The source was peripheral blood mononuclear cells, collected 30 days after allogeneic stem cell transplant. All receptors derive from a female patient between 50 and 59 years old who had an allogeneic stem cell transplant from an unrelated donor, so the T cells may come from the graft donor. Some clones in this sample may be carry-over from other donors' samples.

The V and J genes are TRBV30 and TRBJ1-5, with D tentatively TRBD1 (5 bases). The V gene lost 1 base and the J gene lost 3 bases, with 10 bases spanning the gap. Per the germline V gene, CDR1 is GTSNPN and CDR2 is SVGIG (reference sequence). This CDR3 comprises 14 residues. The CDR3 coding sequence is TGTGCCTGGAGTGGGGGCCCAAACAATCAGCCCCAGCATTTT. It encodes CAWSGGPNNQPQHF.

In nucleotides, the CDR3 is TGTGCCTGGACCAGGGACAGTGAAGGCGAGCAGTACTTC. It codes for CAWTRDSEGEQYF. The gene calls are TRBV30 and TRBJ2-7; the match to TRBD1 covers 7 bases. CDR1 GTSNPN and CDR2 SVGIG come from the germline V gene (reference sequence). The CDR3 consists of 13 residues. V gave up 4 bases and J gave up 6 bases; unmatched junction bases: 9.

This clone is classed as large. The gene calls are TRBV29-1 and TRBJ2-5; a possible D gene is TRBD2 (6 bases). Trimming left V 1 base short and J 5 bases short, with 11 bases between. The CDR3 length is 13 residues. Per the germline V gene, CDR1 is SQVTM and CDR2 is ANQGSEA. The CDR3 DNA sequence: TGCAGCGTTGAAGGCGGGGTAGTCGAGACCCAGTACTTC. Encoded protein: CSVEGGVVETQYF.

This clone showed up just a few times. CDR3 sequence (DNA): TGTGCCTGGAGTGTAGATCGGAACACTGAAGCTTTCTTT. Amino acid sequence: CAWSVDRNTEAFF. The gene calls are TRBV30 and TRBJ1-1; D remains ambiguous. From germline, CDR1 is GTSNPN and CDR2 SVGIG (reference sequence). Trimming removed 0 bases at V and 1 base at J, with 6 bases between. The CDR3 runs 13 residues.

The chain employs TRBV7-2 and TRBJ2-3, with 8 bases identical to TRBD2. The length of the CDR3 is 15 residues. Germline assignment: CDR1 SGHTA and CDR2 FQGNSA. The ends lost 5 bases at V and 0 bases at J; junction bases unmatched: 4. CDR3 in DNA: TGTGCCAGCAGCACCCGACTAGCGAGCACAGATACGCAGTATTTT. It translates to CASSTRLASTDTQYF.

The V and J genes are TRBV7-2 and TRBJ1-2; D call uncertain. CDR1 is SGHTA and CDR2 is FQGNSA in the germline V gene. This CDR3 has 15 amino acids. The V end lost 5 bases, the J end lost 3 bases, and 16 bases lay between the germline ends. The CDR3 sequence: CASSPTQVPDYGYTF. The CDR3 DNA reads as TGTGCCAGCAGCCCCACCCAGGTACCGGACTATGGCTACACCTTC.

This chain connects TRBV6-1 to TRBJ1-2; 7 nucleotides line up with TRBD1. From germline, CDR1 is MNHNS and CDR2 SASEGT. Trimming took 10 bases from V and 3 from J; bases not matched to a gene: 8. The CDR3 runs to 13 residues. CDR3 loop: CATDRVQDYGYTF. The CDR3 DNA follows: TGTGCCACCGACAGGGTGCAAGACTATGGCTACACCTTC.

This clone was counted between two and nine times. The rearrangement links TRBV2 to TRBJ1-6; no firm D call. Germline V gene lookup returns CDR1 SNHLY and CDR2 FYNNEI. V was pared by 4 bases and J by 7 bases, with 11 bases between. The CDR3 runs to 14 residues. The CDR3 DNA reads as TGTGCCAGCAGTGTGGTCAGAAAAAATTCACCCCTCCACTTT. It yields the protein CASSVVRKNSPLHF.

This clone ranks as medium-sized. The chain couples TRBV10-2 to TRBJ1-2; 7 nucleotides match TRBD1. Germline V CDR1 and CDR2: WSHSY, SAAADI. The CDR3 loop spans 16 amino acids. Trimming at V came to 6 bases and at J to 0 bases, leaving 10 bases not matched to a gene. The CDR3 sequence: CASSDNKGTANYGYTF. CDR3 sequence (DNA): TGCGCCAGCAGCGACAATAAGGGGACAGCTAACTATGGCTACACCTTC.

This clone came up a few times. The chain uses TRBV30 and TRBJ1-1; D remains ambiguous. This CDR3 has 13 residues. Germline V lookup: CDR1 GTSNPN, CDR2 SVGIG (reference sequence). Trimming removed 3 bases at V and 6 bases at J, with 14 bases between. The DNA for the CDR3 is TGTGCCTGGAGGACCGGGCAGCGGGCTGAAGCTTTCTTT. Residues: CAWRTGQRAEAFF. The whole variable domain, remainder taken from reference TRBV30 and TRBJ1-1, is SQTIHQWPATLVQPVGSPLSLECTVEGTSNPNLYWYRQAAGRGLQLLFYSVGIGQISSEVPQNLSASRPQDRQFILSSKKLLLSDSGFYLCAWRTGQRAEAFFGQGTRLTVV.

V gene TRBV6-5 combines with J gene TRBJ2-3; 8 nucleotides align to TRBD2. Looked up from germline, CDR1 is MNHEY and CDR2 is SVGAGI. With 8 bases clipped from V and 3 bases from J, the junction kept 4 bases outside the gene matches. This CDR3 is 13 amino acids long. As DNA, the CDR3 is TGTGCCAGCCTAGCGGGCGAAACAGATACGCAGTATTTT. Its translation: CASLAGETDTQYF.

This clone showed up just a few times. DNA for the CDR3: TGTGCCAGCAGCCCCTGGACTAGCACGAACACCGGGGAGCTGTTTTTT. As protein: CASSPWTSTNTGELFF. The V and J genes are TRBV13 and TRBJ2-2; 8 bases align to TRBD2. The V gene's germline CDR1 is PRHDT and CDR2 FYEKMQ (reference sequence). CDR3 length: 16 amino acids. V lost 5 bases and J lost 0; bases outside the gene matches: 5.

This clone was counted only a few times. This chain uses TRBV5-6 with TRBJ2-4, with D unclear. V shed 3 bases and J shed 0 bases, with 10 bases lying between them. This CDR3 region has 15 residues. Germline V gene sequence: CDR1 SGHDT, CDR2 YYEEEE. The CDR3 reads CASSSIWGAKNIQYF. CDR3 nucleotides: TGTGCCAGCAGCTCGATCTGGGGAGCCAAAAACATTCAGTACTTC.

In its sample, this clone was seen a few times. The chain employs TRBV20-1 and TRBJ2-5; no clear D. Trimming took 3 bases from V and 5 from J, leaving 7 bases between them. The germline V gene has CDR1 DFQATT and CDR2 SNEGSKA (reference sequence). The CDR3 runs 11 residues. The CDR3 DNA reads as TGCAGTGCTAGTTTGGGGGAGACCCAGTACTTC. Translation gives CSASLGETQYF.

This rearrangement joins TRBV30 to TRBJ1-1; 7 bases line up with TRBD1. Unmatched junction bases numbered 13, after V lost 5 bases and J lost 1 base. The germline gives CDR1 GTSNPN, CDR2 SVGIG (reference sequence). The CDR3 length is 16 residues. CDR3 coding DNA: TGTGCCTGGGCCCCGTTAGGGGGCGCGGGGAACACTGAAGCTTTCTTT. Encoded protein: CAWAPLGGAGNTEAFF.

V usage is TRBV4-3 and J usage is TRBJ2-3, with 15 bases that match TRBD2. CDR1 is LGHNA, CDR2 YSLEER, per germline. V lost 0 bases to trimming and J lost 4 bases; unmatched junction nucleotides: 8. CDR3 length equals 19 residues. CDR3 amino acids: CASSQDPGLAGGWSDTQYF. In nucleotides, the CDR3 is TGCGCCAGCAGCCAAGACCCGGGACTAGCGGGAGGATGGTCAGATACGCAGTATTTT.

This sequence joins TRBV6-5 and TRBJ2-1; a possible D gene is TRBD1 (5 bases). Trimming took off 8 bases at V and 7 bases at J, with 21 bases between the two ends. The CDR3 loop spans 15 amino acids. Looked up from germline, CDR1 is MNHEY and CDR2 is SVGAGI. The CDR3 nucleotides are TGTGCCAGCTTAGGAGACAGCCGGGCCCCTAATGAGCAGTTCTTC. It is translated as CASLGDSRAPNEQFF.

V is TRBV30 and J is TRBJ2-3; the D gene is possibly TRBD1 (6 bases). The V end was cut by 4 bases, the J end by 9 bases, with 20 bases between. The CDR3 totals 14 residues. The germline gives CDR1 GTSNPN, CDR2 SVGIG (reference sequence). DNA for the CDR3: TGTGCCTGGACCACCTCAGGGGCCAGTTCGACGCAGTATTTT. Its translation is CAWTTSGASSTQYF.

A few counts support this clone. J is TRBJ1-1 and V is TRBV7-9; D ambiguous. CDR1 and CDR2 (germline): SEHNR, FQNEAQ (reference sequence). The CDR3 spans 15 residues. Trimming cost V 0 bases and J 1 base, with 9 bases left between them. Here the CDR3 reads CASSLASNWNTEAFF. CDR3 DNA: TGTGCCAGCAGCTTAGCGTCAAACTGGAACACTGAAGCTTTCTTT.

The rearrangement uses TRBV19 and TRBJ1-2; D unclear. Trimming removed 6 bases at V and 4 bases at J, with 9 bases between. The CDR3 covers 12 residues. Germline loops: CDR1 LNHDA, CDR2 SQIVND (reference sequence). CDR3 sequence: CASRPGPYGYTF. CDR3 bases: TGTGCCAGTAGGCCGGGCCCCTATGGCTACACCTTC.